The 20 T cell receptor beta chains listed next were all sequenced from one sample in a study of identical twins. TCRdb passed the 5' RACE reads through MiXCR, listing each CDR3 protein once. The repertoire holds some 900,000 distinct CDR3 sequences, with around 12% as singletons. These records were also assigned to another study, of yellow fever vaccine responses in identical twins.

Material for sequencing was PBMCs. The receptors stem from a young woman in good health.

The gene calls are TRBV7-8 and TRBJ2-2, with TRBD1 identical over 7 bases. Germline CDR1 SGHVS, CDR2 FQNEAQ. The CDR3 loop spans 15 amino acids. V was clipped by 5 bases and J by 1 base; unmatched bases: 4. CDR3 nucleotide sequence: TGTGCCAGCAGCACCCGACAGGGGAACACCGGGGAGCTGTTTTTT. The encoded protein is CASSTRQGNTGELFF.

The chain employs TRBV28 and TRBJ2-1, with 7 bases identical to TRBD2. CDR1 and CDR2 (germline): MDHEN, SYDVKM. After removal of 2 bases from V and 9 bases from J, the junction contained 7 bases not matched to a gene. This CDR3 has 14 residues. Here the CDR3 reads CASSLPSGGTEQFF. The CDR3 coding sequence is TGTGCCAGCAGTTTACCTAGCGGAGGAACTGAGCAGTTCTTC.

The rearrangement links TRBV2 to TRBJ2-7; no definite D call. V dropped 6 bases and J dropped 2 bases, with 8 bases sitting between them. The CDR3 is made up of 12 amino acids. The germline V gene encodes CDR1 SNHLY and CDR2 FYNNEI. This chain's CDR3 is CASRRITYEQYV. CDR3 coding DNA: TGTGCCAGCAGGAGAATCACCTACGAGCAGTACGTC.

This clonotype was detected many times. The chain has TRBV12-3 or TRBV12-4 and TRBJ2-3, with D unclear. V lost 6 bases, J lost 1 base, and 17 bases lay in between. The CDR3 runs to 16 residues. The chain's CDR3 is CASSPLFPEGTDTQYF. CDR3 in DNA: TGTGCCAGCAGCCCCTTGTTTCCCGAGGGCACAGATACGCAGTATTTT.

V and J are TRBV6-1 and TRBJ2-2; D may match TRBD1 or TRBD2 (7 bases each). Looked up from germline, CDR1 is MNHNS and CDR2 is SASEGT. V gave up 7 bases and J gave up 2 bases, with 11 bases separating them. The CDR3 is made up of 14 amino acids. The CDR3 DNA follows: TGTGCCAGCATGGGAGGGGGCAACACCGGGGAGCTGTTTTTT. This translates into CASMGGGNTGELFF.

This clonotype was observed a few times. This chain joins TRBV7-9 and TRBJ2-5; 11 bases are a match to TRBD2. The CDR3 consists of 17 residues. V lost 4 bases to trimming and J lost 7 bases; unmatched junction nucleotides: 14. Germline values: CDR1 SEHNR, CDR2 FQNEAQ (reference sequence). CDR3 sequence reads: CASSSVYPGLAEGTQYF. The CDR3 nucleotides are TGTGCCAGCAGCTCAGTCTATCCGGGACTAGCGGAGGGGACCCAGTACTTC.

V is TRBV7-9 and J is TRBJ2-3, with 9 nucleotides matching TRBD2. Per the germline V gene, CDR1 is SEHNR and CDR2 is FQNEAQ (reference sequence). V dropped 5 bases and J dropped 4; count of bases not matched to a gene: 10. This CDR3 is built from 16 residues. Here the CDR3 reads CASSPVSGSIADTQYF. In DNA form, the CDR3 reads TGTGCCAGCAGCCCCGTTAGCGGGAGCATAGCAGATACGCAGTATTTT. The full variable domain, completed using reference TRBV7-9 and TRBJ2-3, is DTGVSQNPRHKITKRGQNVTFRCDPISEHNRLYWYRQTLGQGPEFLTYFQNEAQLEKSRLLSDRFSAERPKGSFSTLEIQRTEQGDSAMYLCASSPVSGSIADTQYFGPGTRLTVL.

The chain has TRBV15 and TRBJ1-2; no firm D call. Germline CDR1 reads LNHNV; CDR2 reads YYDKDF (reference sequence). Trimming cost V 0 bases and J 2 bases, with 16 bases left between them. The CDR3 loop spans 17 amino acids. CDR3 nucleotide sequence: TGTGCCACCAGCAGAGATTGGGCAGGTTCCACCAACTATGGCTACACCTTC. It is translated as CATSRDWAGSTNYGYTF.

The genes are TRBV28 and TRBJ2-5; D possibly corresponds to TRBD2 (6 bases). Germline V gives CDR1 MDHEN, CDR2 SYDVKM. The CDR3 is made up of 15 amino acids. V dropped 2 bases and J dropped 1 base, with 11 bases sitting between them. CDR3 protein: CASSLEIGGQETQYF. Here the CDR3 DNA reads TGTGCCAGCAGTTTAGAGATCGGGGGCCAAGAGACCCAGTACTTC. The full variable domain, its missing parts supplied by reference TRBV28 and TRBJ2-5, is DVKVTQSSRYLVKRTGEKVFLECVQDMDHENMFWYRQDPGLGLRLIYFSYDVKMKEKGDIPEGYSVSREKKERFSLILESASTNQTSMYLCASSLEIGGQETQYFGPGTRLLVL.

CDR3 protein: CASSGTVGDRRATIYF. CDR3 DNA: TGTGCCAGCAGCGGGACGGTGGGAGACCGGCGAGCCACCATATATTTT. The chain uses TRBV9 and TRBJ1-3; D is unresolved. Trimming took off 3 bases at V and 9 bases at J, with 22 bases between the two ends. Germline V gives CDR1 SGDLS, CDR2 YYNGEE. CDR3 length: 16 residues. Filled out from reference TRBV9 and TRBJ1-3, the complete variable domain reads DSGVTQTPKHLITATGQRVTLRCSPRSGDLSVYWYQQSLDQGLQFLIQYYNGEERAKGNILERFSAQQFPDLHSELNLSSLELGDSALYFCASSGTVGDRRATIYFGEGSWLTVV.

V usage is TRBV15 and J usage is TRBJ2-1, with 9 bases aligning to TRBD2. The CDR3 totals 17 residues. The germline V gene has CDR1 LNHNV and CDR2 YYDKDF (reference sequence). V lost 5 bases to trimming and J lost 7 bases; unmatched junction nucleotides: 15. CDR3 nucleotides: TGTGCCACCAGCCCCCCTGTCGTAGCGGGAGACTTGAATGAGCAGTTCTTC. Amino acid sequence: CATSPPVVAGDLNEQFF.

The chain joins TRBV10-1 to TRBJ2-3; TRBD2 matches at 14 bases. The V segment lost 2 bases and the J segment 1 base; nucleotides outside the gene matches: 2. The CDR3 is 17 amino acids. CDR1 is WNHNN, CDR2 SYGVQD, per germline (reference sequence). CDR3 amino acids: CASSEGTSGRGTDTQYF. The DNA for the CDR3 is TGCGCCAGCAGTGAGGGGACTAGCGGGAGAGGCACAGATACGCAGTATTTT.

The chain links TRBV10-3 to TRBJ2-7; D remains ambiguous. Trimming took 8 bases from V and 0 from J, leaving 11 bases between them. This CDR3 comprises 13 residues. From germline, CDR1 is ENHRY and CDR2 SYGVKD. This chain's CDR3 is CAIGPLASYEQYF. The CDR3 bases are TGTGCCATCGGACCACTTGCCTCCTACGAGCAGTACTTC.

The chain employs TRBV12-3 or TRBV12-4 and TRBJ2-3; 13 bases agree with TRBD2. The CDR3 totals 17 residues. V gave up 4 bases and J gave up 10 bases; unmatched junction bases: 14. The CDR3 DNA sequence: TGTGCCAGCAGTTCCTGGACTAGCGGGAGTCACCCTGGGGCGCAGTATTTT. This translates into CASSSWTSGSHPGAQYF.

The chain uses TRBV5-1 and TRBJ2-7; 8 bases line up with TRBD1. Per the germline V gene, CDR1 is SGHRS and CDR2 is YFSETQ. CDR3 size: 14 residues. The J segment lost 4 bases and the V segment lost 0 bases, leaving 3 bases of the junction unmatched. DNA of the CDR3: TGCGCCAGCAGCTTGGGGACAGGGCAGTACGAGCAGTACGTC. As protein: CASSLGTGQYEQYV.

The gene calls are TRBV10-3 and TRBJ2-2, with D possibly TRBD2 on 5 matching bases. V dropped 6 bases and J dropped 4 bases, with 18 bases sitting between them. This CDR3 spans 16 amino acids. CDR1 is ENHRY and CDR2 is SYGVKD in the germline V gene. The CDR3 coding sequence is TGTGCCATCAGGACGGGAACCTCTACTATCACCGGGGAGCTGTTTTTT. The encoded protein is CAIRTGTSTITGELFF.

This clonotype was detected ten times or more. This chain connects TRBV24-1 to TRBJ1-5, with 8 bases aligning to TRBD1. Germline CDR1 reads KGHDR; CDR2 reads SFDVKD. The CDR3 is made up of 16 amino acids. Trimming removed 4 bases from V and 11 bases from J; junction bases left unmatched: 15. This chain's CDR3 is CATSDPGQGQTGAQHF. The CDR3 region has the DNA TGTGCCACCAGTGACCCCGGACAGGGTCAAACTGGGGCCCAGCATTTT.

V and J are TRBV12-3 or TRBV12-4 and TRBJ1-2; tentatively, D is TRBD1 (6 bases). This CDR3 is built from 15 residues. V gave up 8 bases and J gave up 0 bases, with 16 bases separating them. CDR3 amino acids: CASRQVLGPNYGYTF. The CDR3 DNA reads as TGTGCCAGCCGACAGGTACTCGGACCTAACTATGGCTACACCTTC.

This clonotype was seen at least ten times. At one end, the junction sequence differs from germline, possibly due to a read error. V and J are TRBV12-3 or TRBV12-4 and TRBJ1-1; no clear D gene. The CDR3 contains 13 residues. CDR3 amino acids: CASSLRVNTEAFF. The CDR3 DNA follows: TGCGCCAGCAGCCTCCGGGTTAACACTGAAGCTTTCTTT.

This clonotype was detected a few times. The V gene is TRBV28, the J gene TRBJ2-3, with D possibly being TRBD1 (6 bases). CDR3 length: 17 residues. Trimming removed 2 bases from V and 2 bases from J, with 17 bases in between. The germline V gene encodes CDR1 MDHEN and CDR2 SYDVKM. The CDR3 coding sequence is TGTGCCAGCAGTTTAGAACAGGCCAAGGGGGTCACAGATACGCAGTATTTT. Translation gives CASSLEQAKGVTDTQYF.